This paragraph reports one T cell receptor (beta chain). This specimen belongs to a study of control samples from healthy donors and cancer patients. The CDR3 extends over 12 amino acids. Germline CDR1 SGHDT, CDR2 YYEEEE. Trimming stripped 2 bases from V and 8 bases from J, with 7 bases between. Sequenced by immunoSEQ multiplex PCR; TCRdb stores in-frame clones only, minus some. The data show fewer than 200,000 clones, 90% to 95% seen once. The receptor was isolated from a woman aged 60 to 75 in good health. The source material was blood. V usage is TRBV5-6 and J usage is TRBJ2-2; perhaps TRBD2 as D (5 bases). The CDR3 DNA is TGTGCCAGCAGCTTAAGGGAGGGGGAGCTGTTTTTT. It codes for CASSLREGELFF. Based on the CDR3 plus reference TRBV5-6 and TRBJ2-2, the full variable domain is DAGVTQSPTHLIKTRGQQVTLRCSPKSGHDTVSWYQQALGQGPQFIFQYYEEEERQRGNFPDRFSGHQFPNYSSELNVNALLLGDSALYLCASSLREGELFFGEGSRLTVL.